The 8 T cell receptor beta chains listed next were all sequenced from one sample in a study of shared clonotypes between healthy human individuals. The method was immunoSEQ multiplex PCR; TCRdb's version includes in-frame clones alone and lacks a portion of them. Of 97,000 or so clones listed, over 40% are singletons. Material for sequencing was PBMCs. The receptors here all came from a woman aged 40-49 years in good health. Some clones in this sample may be carry-over from other donors' samples.

V gene TRBV7-8 combines with J gene TRBJ2-7; no clear D. CDR3 length: 12 residues. Germline CDR1 reads SGHVS; CDR2 reads FQNEAQ. Between the trimmed V and J ends, which lost 5 bases and 3 bases, there was a span of 8 bases. CDR3 bases: TGTGCCAGCAGCCGGCCGGGCTACGAGCAGTACTTC. Translating gives CASSRPGYEQYF.

This clone was seen repeatedly, ten times or more. The chain joins TRBV5-4 to TRBJ1-3; D is uncertain. The germline V and J ends were trimmed by 0 bases and 0 bases, with 4 bases remaining between them. This CDR3 region has 14 residues. Germline V gene lookup returns CDR1 SGHNT and CDR2 YYREEE (reference sequence). For the CDR3, the DNA is TGTGCCAGCAGCTTGGGTAACTCTGGAAACACCATATATTTT. Translated, it gives CASSLGNSGNTIYF.

The genes are TRBV28 and TRBJ2-1; D call uncertain. Per germline, CDR1 MDHEN and CDR2 SYDVKM. The ends were cut back, 7 bases at V and 7 bases at J, with 5 bases in the middle. This CDR3 has 10 residues. CDR3 residues: CASIGNEQFF. As DNA, the CDR3 is TGTGCCAGCATAGGTAATGAGCAGTTCTTC.

In its sample, this clone was seen many times. This sequence joins TRBV7-9 and TRBJ1-1; no firm D call. Trimming shortened V by 2 bases and J by 3 bases, and 7 bases separated the two germline ends. This CDR3 is built from 13 residues. The germline V gene encodes CDR1 SEHNR and CDR2 FQNEAQ (reference sequence). The CDR3 protein is CASSLLGDTEAFF. The CDR3 coding sequence is TGTGCCAGCAGCTTACTGGGCGACACTGAAGCTTTCTTT. Filled out from reference TRBV7-9 and TRBJ1-1, the complete variable domain reads DTGVSQNPRHKITKRGQNVTFRCDPISEHNRLYWYRQTLGQGPEFLTYFQNEAQLEKSRLLSDRFSAERPKGSFSTLEIQRTEQGDSAMYLCASSLLGDTEAFFGQGTRLTVV.

This clone was detected ten times or more. The genes are TRBV6-5 and TRBJ2-7, with D perhaps TRBD2 (6 bases). Germline CDR1 and CDR2: MNHEY and SVGAGI. The CDR3 sequence is 15 residues long. Trimming pared 4 bases from V and 0 bases from J, leaving 13 bases between. The CDR3 is CASSLIHGSSYEQYF. The CDR3 bases are TGTGCCAGCAGTTTGATTCACGGGAGCTCCTACGAGCAGTACTTC.

This clone was observed a handful of times. The chain is built from TRBV10-3 and TRBJ2-7; 11 nucleotides agree with TRBD1. Germline V lookup: CDR1 ENHRY, CDR2 SYGVKD. There are 14 residues in the CDR3. V lost 2 bases, J lost 5 bases, and 2 bases stayed unmatched. The CDR3 protein is CAISEGQGANEQYF. CDR3 nucleotide sequence: TGTGCCATCAGTGAGGGACAGGGGGCTAACGAGCAGTACTTC.

This clone was counted ten times or more. The chain is built from TRBV2 and TRBJ2-1; D is unclear. Germline CDR1 is SNHLY and CDR2 is FYNNEI. The CDR3 covers 12 residues. V shed 5 bases and J shed 2 bases, with 4 bases lying between them. Here the CDR3 DNA reads TGTGCCAGCAGTCCAACCTACAATGAGCAGTTCTTC. Translating it yields CASSPTYNEQFF.

V usage is TRBV10-3 and J usage is TRBJ1-2; tentative D call: TRBD1 (6 bases). Trimming took 6 bases from V and 2 from J, leaving 19 bases between them. Germline V gene data show CDR1 as ENHRY and CDR2 as SYGVKD. There are 16 residues in the CDR3. CDR3 residues: CAIRPGVGQLNYGYTF. Here the CDR3 DNA reads TGTGCCATCAGGCCCGGTGTAGGACAGTTAAACTATGGCTACACCTTC.